The rows below give T cell receptor beta chains drawn from one sample of a study of blood T cell repertoires in COVID-19. Method: immunoSEQ multiplex PCR; TCRdb's copy keeps in-frame clones and lacks some. The sample contains 200,000 or so clones, 86% of which appear only once. The sequenced sample was PBMCs or T cells enriched from blood (not recorded which). Receptor source: a woman in her 40s with acute COVID-19. Each CDR3 is given with its conserved first and last residue.

v_call	cdr3_aa
TRBV18	CASQEGRSTDTQYF
TRBV6-5	CASSYSRQGLEGYTF
TRBV6-5	CASSRDSNQPQHF
TRBV5-1	CASSSTGQGNLETQYF
TRBV18	CASSPDRGSGGYTF
TRBV30	CAWRPTGTEAFF
TRBV7-8	CASSSLAGRFFNYGYTF
TRBV10-3	CAISEWGQGNEQFF
TRBV30	CAWSGTSTEAFF
TRBV4-2	CASSQLGSGGATDTQYF
TRBV5-1	CASSLERRQGSVGYTF
TRBV21-1	CASSKAEAGQGSGANVLTF
TRBV27	CASSPAGGSYEQYF
TRBV27	CASSLQRSSYNSPLHF
TRBV25-1	CASSEYRDRGSPLHF
TRBV9	CASSVGGSNQPQHF
TRBV10-2	CASTHPLQGGGYTF
TRBV19	CASSVSAGSGGALLDTQYF
TRBV5-4	CASSSDQGHAQPQHF
TRBV14	CASSQVPRMNTEAFF
TRBV4-3	CASSQERTGFSEAFF
TRBV5-1	CASSPGVAADTQYF
TRBV7-3	CASSLAGTLENEQFF
TRBV5-4	CASSSDPQNTEAFF
TRBV10-3	CAISESADYGYTF
TRBV19	CASSIAAGQTYGYTF
TRBV15	CATGAPDLLLTNYGYTF
TRBV9	CASSPGSGDGNTIYF
TRBV11-3	CASSATGVPDTQYF
TRBV7-6	CASSQQPLGQGGEKLFF
TRBV19	CASSISYNSNQPQHF
TRBV5-6	CASSSRDRGLYGYTF
TRBV12-3/TRBV12-4	CASSLTGKGYTF
TRBV5-6	CASSLQGAKGGELFF